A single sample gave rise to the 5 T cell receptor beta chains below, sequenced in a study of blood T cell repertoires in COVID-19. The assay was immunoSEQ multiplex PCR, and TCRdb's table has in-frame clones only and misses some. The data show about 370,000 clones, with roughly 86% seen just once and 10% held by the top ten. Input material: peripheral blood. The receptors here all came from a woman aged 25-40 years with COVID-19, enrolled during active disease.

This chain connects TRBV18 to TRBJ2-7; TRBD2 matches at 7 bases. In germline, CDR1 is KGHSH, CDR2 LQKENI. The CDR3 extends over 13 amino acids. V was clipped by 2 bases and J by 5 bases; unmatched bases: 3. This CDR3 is CASSPAGADEQYF. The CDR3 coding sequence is TGTGCCAGCTCACCAGCGGGAGCTGACGAGCAGTACTTC. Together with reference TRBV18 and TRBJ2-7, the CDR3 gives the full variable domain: NAGVMQNPRHLVRRRGQEARLRCSPMKGHSHVYWYRQLPEEGLKFMVYLQKENIIDESGMPKERFSAEFPKEGPSILRIQQVVRGDSAAYFCASSPAGADEQYFGPGTRLTVT.

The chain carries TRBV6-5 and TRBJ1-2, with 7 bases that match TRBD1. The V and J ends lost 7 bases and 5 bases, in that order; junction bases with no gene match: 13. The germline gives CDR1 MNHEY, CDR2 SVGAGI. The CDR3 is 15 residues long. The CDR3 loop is CASTPEAGGGYGYTF. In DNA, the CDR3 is TGTGCCAGCACCCCCGAGGCAGGGGGAGGTTATGGCTACACCTTC.

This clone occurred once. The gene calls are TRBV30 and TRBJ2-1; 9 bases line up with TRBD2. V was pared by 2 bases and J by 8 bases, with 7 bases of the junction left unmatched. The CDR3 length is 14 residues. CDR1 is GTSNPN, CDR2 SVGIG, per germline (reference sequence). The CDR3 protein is CAWSWNSGSHEQFF. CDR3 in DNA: TGTGCCTGGAGTTGGAATAGCGGGAGCCATGAGCAGTTCTTC.

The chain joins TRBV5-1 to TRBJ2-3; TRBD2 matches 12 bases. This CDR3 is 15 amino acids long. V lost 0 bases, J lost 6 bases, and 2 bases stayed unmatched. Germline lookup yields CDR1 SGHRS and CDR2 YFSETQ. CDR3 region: CASSLGGTSGDTQYF. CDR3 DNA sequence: TGCGCCAGCAGCTTGGGGGGGACTAGCGGGGATACGCAGTATTTT.

The CDR3 here is CASSLGAGGREKLFF. The DNA of the CDR3 is TGTGCCAGCAGCTTAGGTGCAGGGGGAAGGGAAAAACTGTTTTTT. The rearrangement joins TRBV7-9 to TRBJ1-4; 7 positions match TRBD1. With V trimmed by 1 base and J by 8 bases, 7 bases remained unmatched. Germline V lookup: CDR1 SEHNR, CDR2 FQNEAQ (reference sequence). This CDR3 contains 15 residues.